The T cell receptor (beta chain) described here comes from a study of cytotoxic CD8 clonotypes in ibrutinib-treated CLL. Study-wide findings and caveats: Against age-matched healthy donors, baseline clonality ran higher and tracked circulating CD8+ T-cell counts.

Remarks on this clone: The antigen is undetermined.

The CDR3 covers 11 residues. The germline gives CDR1 MNHEY, CDR2 SMNVEV (reference sequence). V gave up 8 bases and J gave up 7 bases, with 12 bases separating them. Produced via immunoSEQ multiplex PCR; TCRdb's table is partial and in-frame only. The data show hundreds of thousands of clones, about three quarters seen once. The rearrangement uses TRBV27 and TRBJ2-7, with D perhaps TRBD1 (6 bases). This receptor was identified in a human donor with chronic lymphocytic leukemia. Material: PBMCs, obtained after 24 months of ibrutinib treatment. CDR3 sequence reads: CASARGWEQYF. CDR3 sequence (DNA): TGTGCCAGCGCCAGGGGTTGGGAGCAGTACTTC.